A single sample gave rise to the 9 T cell receptor beta chains below, sequenced in a study of cytomegalovirus exposure and HLA in healthy donors. With 60 Vbeta and 13 Jbeta primers, the PCR was carried out. Libraries were prepared by immunoSEQ multiplex PCR; TCRdb keeps only in-frame clonotypes and omits some of them. The sample includes some 170,000 clones, about 69% of them seen just once. Sequencing input: PBMCs. Receptor source: a human donor in good health.

This chain uses TRBV28 with TRBJ1-5, with 11 bases that match TRBD1. Germline assignment: CDR1 MDHEN and CDR2 SYDVKM. Germline trimming cut 4 bases from V and 5 bases from J; bases unmatched to any gene: 4. This CDR3 is built from 15 residues. In DNA form, the CDR3 reads TGTGCCAGCAGTTCTGGACAGGGGGCTTATCAGCCCCAGCATTTT. It is translated as CASSSGQGAYQPQHF. Full variable domain (remainder filled in from reference TRBV28 and TRBJ1-5): DVKVTQSSRYLVKRTGEKVFLECVQDMDHENMFWYRQDPGLGLRLIYFSYDVKMKEKGDIPEGYSVSREKKERFSLILESASTNQTSMYLCASSSGQGAYQPQHFGDGTRLSIL.

The V and J genes are TRBV6-5 and TRBJ2-1; 9 bases line up with TRBD2. In germline, CDR1 is MNHEY, CDR2 SVGAGI. The V segment lost 7 bases and the J segment 7 bases; nucleotides outside the gene matches: 8. This CDR3 is 14 amino acids long. The CDR3 reads CASISGGLGNEQFF. CDR3 coding DNA: TGTGCCAGCATCAGCGGGGGGCTTGGGAATGAGCAGTTCTTC.

On this clone: This specimen includes other DNA sequences encoding the same CDR3. The J gene is TRBJ1-1, the V gene TRBV11-2; 7 positions match TRBD1. The CDR3 contains 14 residues. Losses at the gene ends were 5 bases for V and 2 bases for J; bases not matched to a gene: 5. In germline, CDR1 is SGHAT, CDR2 FQNNGV. This chain's CDR3 is CASSRTGGNTEAFF. CDR3 bases: TGTGCCAGCAGCCGGACAGGAGGAAACACTGAAGCTTTCTTT.

The chain is built from TRBV7-9 and TRBJ2-3; D remains ambiguous. CDR1 is SEHNR, CDR2 FQNEAQ, per germline (reference sequence). CDR3 length: 12 residues. Trimming left V 5 bases short and J 0 bases short, with 3 bases between. CDR3 nucleotides: TGTGCCAGCAGCCCTAGCACAGATACGCAGTATTTT. Residues: CASSPSTDTQYF.

This clone was seen only a few times. The chain recombines TRBV10-3 with TRBJ1-3; no definite D call. Trimming removed 2 bases from V and 5 bases from J, with 7 bases in between. Germline lookup yields CDR1 ENHRY and CDR2 SYGVKD. The CDR3 consists of 13 residues. The CDR3 nucleotides are TGTGCCATCAGTGAGACTGAACGAAACACCATATATTTT. Its protein is CAISETERNTIYF.

This clone was detected only a few times. The gene calls are TRBV10-2 and TRBJ1-1, with D perhaps matching TRBD1 (6 bases). CDR3 length equals 14 residues. Between the trimmed V and J ends, which lost 2 bases and 1 base, there was a span of 8 bases. The germline gives CDR1 WSHSY, CDR2 SAAADI. The CDR3 coding sequence is TGCGCCAGCAGTGAGGACAGGAGGAACACTGAAGCTTTCTTT. It codes for CASSEDRRNTEAFF.

V and J are TRBV19 and TRBJ1-2, with 9 bases that match TRBD1. The CDR3 runs to 15 residues. With 5 bases clipped from V and 4 bases from J, the junction kept 8 bases outside the gene matches. The germline V gene has CDR1 LNHDA and CDR2 SQIVND (reference sequence). In DNA, the CDR3 is TGTGCCAGTAGTCCCCCCGGGACAGGGTTCTATGGCTACACCTTC. Its translation is CASSPPGTGFYGYTF.

The rearrangement uses TRBV27 and TRBJ2-7; 10 nucleotides line up with TRBD1. CDR3 length: 14 residues. V was pared by 4 bases and J by 5 bases, with 5 bases of the junction left unmatched. Germline V gene data show CDR1 as MNHEY and CDR2 as SMNVEV (reference sequence). The CDR3 spells CASSSSGQGNEQYF. DNA of the CDR3: TGTGCCAGCAGTTCCTCGGGACAGGGGAACGAGCAGTACTTC.

This clone appeared once. V and J are TRBV5-1 and TRBJ1-1, with 7 bases lining up with TRBD1. The CDR3 consists of 14 residues. Germline CDR1 reads SGHRS; CDR2 reads YFSETQ. With V trimmed by 7 bases and J by 8 bases, 14 bases remained unmatched. The CDR3 spells CASRIQTGTTEAFF. The CDR3 coding sequence is TGCGCCAGCCGCATTCAGACAGGGACGACCGAAGCTTTCTTT.